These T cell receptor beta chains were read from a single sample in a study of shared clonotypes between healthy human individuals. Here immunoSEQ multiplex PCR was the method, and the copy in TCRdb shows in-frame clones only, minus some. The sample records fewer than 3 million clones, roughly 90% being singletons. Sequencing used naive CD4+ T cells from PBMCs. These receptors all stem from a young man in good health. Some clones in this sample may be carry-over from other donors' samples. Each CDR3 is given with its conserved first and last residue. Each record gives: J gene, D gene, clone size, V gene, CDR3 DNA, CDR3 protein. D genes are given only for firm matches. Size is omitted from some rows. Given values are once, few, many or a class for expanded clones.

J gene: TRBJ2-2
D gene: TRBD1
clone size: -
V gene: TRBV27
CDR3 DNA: TGTGCCAGCAGTTTCGACAGGGAATTCACCGGGGAGCTGTTTTTT
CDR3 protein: CASSFDREFTGELFF

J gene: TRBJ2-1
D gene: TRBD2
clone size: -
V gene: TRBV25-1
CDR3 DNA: TGTGCCAGCAGTGGGACTAGCGGGAGAGGGCAGTTCTTC
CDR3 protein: CASSGTSGRGQFF

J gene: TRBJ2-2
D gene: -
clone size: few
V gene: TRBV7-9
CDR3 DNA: TGTGCCAGCAGCTTAGCGCAGGGAATCACCGGGGAGCTGTTTTTT
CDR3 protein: CASSLAQGITGELFF

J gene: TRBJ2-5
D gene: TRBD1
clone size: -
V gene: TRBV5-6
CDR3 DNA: TGTGCCAGCAGCTACCCAGGGGGAAGCGGAGAGACCCAGTACTTC
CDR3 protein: CASSYPGGSGETQYF

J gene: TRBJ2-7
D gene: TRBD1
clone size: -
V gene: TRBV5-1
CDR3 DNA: TGCGCCAGCAGCTTGAGCCAGGGGGTGGGCGAGCAGTACTTC
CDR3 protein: CASSLSQGVGEQYF

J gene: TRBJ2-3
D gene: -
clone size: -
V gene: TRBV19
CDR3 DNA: TGTGCCAGTAGGCCTCCCGGGACGAACACTGATACGCAGTATTTT
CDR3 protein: CASRPPGTNTDTQYF

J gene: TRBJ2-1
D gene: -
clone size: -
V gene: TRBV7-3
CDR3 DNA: TGTGCCAGCAGCGCCGGGGCCTTTGGGTCCAATGAGCAGTTCTTC
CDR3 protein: CASSAGAFGSNEQFF

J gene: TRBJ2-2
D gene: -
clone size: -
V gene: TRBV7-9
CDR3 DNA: TGTGCCAGCAGCTTACCGAGGGGCTGGGAGCTGTTTTTT
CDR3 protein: CASSLPRGWELFF

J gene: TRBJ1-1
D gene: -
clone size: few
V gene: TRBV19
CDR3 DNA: TGTGCCAGTAGCTTGCTAGGGAACACTGAAGCTTTCTTT
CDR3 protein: CASSLLGNTEAFF

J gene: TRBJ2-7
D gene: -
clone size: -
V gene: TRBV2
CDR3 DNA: TGTGCCAGCAGTGACCAGGCAGGGGTTTCCTACGAGCAGTACTTC
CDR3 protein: CASSDQAGVSYEQYF

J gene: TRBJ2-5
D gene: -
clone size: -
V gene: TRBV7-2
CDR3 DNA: TGTGCCAGCAGCTTAGTCAGGGACGGGAACCAGTACTTC
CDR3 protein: CASSLVRDGNQYF

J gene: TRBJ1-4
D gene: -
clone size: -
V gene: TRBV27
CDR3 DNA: TGTGCCAGCAGTTACCGGAGGCTTGAAAAACTGTTTTTT
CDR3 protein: CASSYRRLEKLFF

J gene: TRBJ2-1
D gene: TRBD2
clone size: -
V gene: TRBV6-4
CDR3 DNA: TGTGCCAGCAGCCAGACTAGCGGGACATACAATGAGCAGTTCTTC
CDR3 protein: CASSQTSGTYNEQFF

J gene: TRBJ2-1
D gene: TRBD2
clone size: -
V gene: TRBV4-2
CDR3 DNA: TGTGCCAGCAGCACCCGGACTAGCGGGGCCTACAATGAGCAGTTCTTC
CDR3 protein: CASSTRTSGAYNEQFF

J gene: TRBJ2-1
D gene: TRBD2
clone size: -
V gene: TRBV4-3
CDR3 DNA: TGCGCCAGCAGCCAAGATTTGGGCGGGAGAGGGAATGAGCAGTTCTTC
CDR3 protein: CASSQDLGGRGNEQFF

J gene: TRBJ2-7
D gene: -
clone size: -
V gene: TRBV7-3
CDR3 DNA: TGTGCCAGCAGCTCAAGCAGGGGCTACGAGCAGTACTTC
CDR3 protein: CASSSSRGYEQYF

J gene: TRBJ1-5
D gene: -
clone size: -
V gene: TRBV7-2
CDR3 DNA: TGTGCCAGCAGCTTAGCCGGGACTACGAATCAGCCCCAGCATTTT
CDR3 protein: CASSLAGTTNQPQHF

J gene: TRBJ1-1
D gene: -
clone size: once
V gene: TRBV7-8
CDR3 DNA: TGTGCCAGCAGCCCCAAGACTGGTGAAGCTTTCTTT
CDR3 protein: CASSPKTGEAFF

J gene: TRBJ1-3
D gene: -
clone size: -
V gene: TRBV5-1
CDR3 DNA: TGCGCCAGCAAAGAAGACAGACTCTCTGGAAACACCATATATTTT
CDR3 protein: CASKEDRLSGNTIYF

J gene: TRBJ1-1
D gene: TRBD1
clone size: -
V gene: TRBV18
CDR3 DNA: TGTGCCAGCTCGTCCAGGGGGCTCACTGAAGCTTTCTTT
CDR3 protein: CASSSRGLTEAFF

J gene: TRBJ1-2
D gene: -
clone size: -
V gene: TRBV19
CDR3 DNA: TGTGCCAGTAGTAGCCCCTTATCGACTTCAAACGGCTATGGCTACACCTTC
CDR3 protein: CASSSPLSTSNGYGYTF

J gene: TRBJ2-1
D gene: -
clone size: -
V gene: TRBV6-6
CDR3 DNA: TGTGCCAGCAGTTACTCGAGGCGGGAATCTTACAATGAGCAGTTCTTC
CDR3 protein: CASSYSRRESYNEQFF

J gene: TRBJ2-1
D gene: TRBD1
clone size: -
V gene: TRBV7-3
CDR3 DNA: TGTGCCAGCAGCTTAATGGGACAGGGGGCAGGGGAGCAGTTCTTC
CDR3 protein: CASSLMGQGAGEQFF